This TCR beta chain is from a study of cytomegalovirus exposure and HLA in healthy donors. Germline V gene data show CDR1 as SGDLS and CDR2 as YYNGEE. Germline trimming cut 4 bases from V and 1 base from J; bases unmatched to any gene: 5. The CDR3 spans 15 residues. PCR primers comprised 60 Vbeta and 13 Jbeta primers. Some clones are missing from TCRdb's copy, which holds only in-frame ones; the method was immunoSEQ multiplex PCR. This table has 170,000 or so clones, around 82% appearing once. This clone was detected a few times. This receptor was obtained from a boy aged 2-9 years in good health and CMV-seronegative. The chain joins TRBV9 to TRBJ2-1, with 7 bases identical to TRBD2. Sequencing used PBMCs. The CDR3 DNA follows: TGTGCCAGCAGCCTCGGACTAGATTCCTACAATGAGCAGTTCTTC. As protein: CASSLGLDSYNEQFF.